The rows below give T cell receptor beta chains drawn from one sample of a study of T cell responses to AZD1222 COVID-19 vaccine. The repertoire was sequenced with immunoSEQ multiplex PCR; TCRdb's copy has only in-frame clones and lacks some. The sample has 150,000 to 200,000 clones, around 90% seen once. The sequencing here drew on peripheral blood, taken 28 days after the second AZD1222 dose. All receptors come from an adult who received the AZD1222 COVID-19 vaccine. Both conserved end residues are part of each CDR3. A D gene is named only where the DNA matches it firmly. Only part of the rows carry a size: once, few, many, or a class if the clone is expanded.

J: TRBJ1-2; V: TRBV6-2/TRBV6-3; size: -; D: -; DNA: TGTGCCAGCAGTGACAGGTTAAGTAACTATGGCTACACCTTC; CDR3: CASSDRLSNYGYTF
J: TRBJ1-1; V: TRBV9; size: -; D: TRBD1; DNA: TGTGCCAGCAGCGTAGATACAGGGGGATCGAACACTGAAGCTTTCTTT; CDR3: CASSVDTGGSNTEAFF
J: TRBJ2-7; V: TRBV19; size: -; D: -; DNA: TGTGCCAGTAGTATAGGGACACCGGGCGAGCAGTACTTC; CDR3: CASSIGTPGEQYF
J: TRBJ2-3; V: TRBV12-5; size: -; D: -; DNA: TGTGCTAGTGGTTCCCCCTCCATGGCAGCCCATACGCAGTATTTT; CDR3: CASGSPSMAAHTQYF
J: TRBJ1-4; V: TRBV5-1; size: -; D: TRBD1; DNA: TGCGCCAGCAGCTATACAGGGGACCCTGCAACTAATGAAAAACTGTTTTTT; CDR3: CASSYTGDPATNEKLFF
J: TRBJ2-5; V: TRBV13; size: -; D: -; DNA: TGTGCCAGCAGTTCTTCCCTACTAGCGGCAGGGGGGACCCAGTACTTC; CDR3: CASSSSLLAAGGTQYF
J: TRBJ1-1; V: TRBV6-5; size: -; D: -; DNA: TGTGCCAGCACCCCCGGGGCGCTGGTTACTGAAGCTTTCTTT; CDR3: CASTPGALVTEAFF
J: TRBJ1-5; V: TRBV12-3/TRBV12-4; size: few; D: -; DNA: TGTGCCAGCAGTTTTCGGGGGGGGCCCCAGCATTTT; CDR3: CASSFRGGPQHF
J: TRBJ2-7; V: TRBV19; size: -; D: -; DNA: TGTGCCAGTAGTAGGGGACTCGAGCAGTACTTC; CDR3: CASSRGLEQYF
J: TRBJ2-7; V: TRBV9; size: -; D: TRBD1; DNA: TGTGCCAGCAGCGAGGGACAGGGAGATGACGAGCAGTACTTC; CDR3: CASSEGQGDDEQYF
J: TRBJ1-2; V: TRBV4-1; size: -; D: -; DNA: TGCGCCAGCAGCCTGGAGGGGAAGGGTACGGGGGGCTACACCTTC; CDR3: CASSLEGKGTGGYTF
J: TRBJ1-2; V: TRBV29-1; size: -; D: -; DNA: TGCAGCGTTGAAGATAGTGTGGGCCTTATCTTTGGCTACACCTTC; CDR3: CSVEDSVGLIFGYTF
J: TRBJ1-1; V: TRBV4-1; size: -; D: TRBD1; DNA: TGCGCCAGCAGCCAAGCGTCAGGGGGTAGGAACACTGAAGCTTTCTTT; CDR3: CASSQASGGRNTEAFF
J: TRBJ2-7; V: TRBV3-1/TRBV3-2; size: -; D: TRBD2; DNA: TGTGCCAGCAGCCAAGATCCCTCGCGGGGGGTTTACGAGCAGTACTTC; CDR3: CASSQDPSRGVYEQYF
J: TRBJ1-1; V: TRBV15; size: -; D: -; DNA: TGTGCCACCAGCAGAGGAACAGGGACTGAACAGGGTGAAGCTTTCTTT; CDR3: CATSRGTGTEQGEAFF
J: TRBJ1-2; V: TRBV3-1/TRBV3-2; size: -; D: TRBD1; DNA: TGTGCCAGCAGCCAATACCAGGGGGCTGGACGCTTCAACTATGGCTACACCTTC; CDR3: CASSQYQGAGRFNYGYTF
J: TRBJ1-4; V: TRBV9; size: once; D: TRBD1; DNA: TGTGCCAGCAGCGGGGGACAGGGGAATGAAAAACTGTTTTTT; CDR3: CASSGGQGNEKLFF
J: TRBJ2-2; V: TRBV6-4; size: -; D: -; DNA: TGTGCCAGCAGTGACGAGACTGAGACCGGGGAGCTGTTTTTT; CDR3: CASSDETETGELFF
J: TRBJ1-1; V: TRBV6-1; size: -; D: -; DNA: TGTGCCAGCAGTGAAGCCGCGTGGTGGGCTTTCTTT; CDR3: CASSEAAWWAFF
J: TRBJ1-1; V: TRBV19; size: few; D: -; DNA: TGTGCCAGTAGAACGGGCCTCATGAACACTGAAGCTTTCTTT; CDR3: CASRTGLMNTEAFF
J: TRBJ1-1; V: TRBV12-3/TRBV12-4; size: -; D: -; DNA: TGTGCCAGCAGTTTACAGCAGAACACTGAAGCTTTCTTT; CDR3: CASSLQQNTEAFF
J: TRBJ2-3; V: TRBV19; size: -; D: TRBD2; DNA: TGTGCCAGTAGACTAGCGGGGGCTACAGATACGCAGTATTTT; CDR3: CASRLAGATDTQYF
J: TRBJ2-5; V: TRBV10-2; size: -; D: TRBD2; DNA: TGCGCCAGCAGGAGCGGGGGCTCGCAAGAGACCCAGTACTTC; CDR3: CASRSGGSQETQYF
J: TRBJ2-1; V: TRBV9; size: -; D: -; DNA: TGTGCCAGCAGCGTAGGGGCGGGCACTACCTACAATGAGCAGTTCTTC; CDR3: CASSVGAGTTYNEQFF
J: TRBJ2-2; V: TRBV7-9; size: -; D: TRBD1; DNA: TGTGCCAGCAACCCACAGGGGGCGCCCGGGGAGCTGTTTTTT; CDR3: CASNPQGAPGELFF